Listed below are T cell receptor beta chains from one sample, sequenced in a study of chemoradiotherapy in HPV16-positive cancers. Sequencing used immunoSEQ multiplex PCR; TCRdb keeps in-frame clones, though not all of them. The data contain fewer than 30,000 clones, 94% of them singletons. The sample was acquired from a patient who underwent chemoradiotherapy. The receptors stem from a human donor with HPV-associated anogenital cancer. Each CDR3 is given with its conserved first and last residue. Each record gives: V gene, CDR3 protein.

TRBV5-5	CASSLVGGSAKNIQYF
TRBV29-1	CSARRGNTIYF
TRBV29-1	CSVVSTYGYTF
TRBV10-3	CAISHTTGADAFF
TRBV5-1	CASSLWGSGANVLTF
TRBV2	CASNQGDEQYF
TRBV7-3	CASSLQRNTEAFF
TRBV10-1	CASSGGGSGYSYNEQFF
TRBV4-1	CASSQTSGSYEQYF
TRBV5-4	CASSWGQGFVEDTQYF
TRBV5-8	CASSLGQGTNKNIQYF
TRBV11-2	CASSSPSGLAGDEQYF
TRBV29-1	CSVRQGAYEQYF
TRBV19	CASTDRGGNQPQHF
TRBV6-1	CASTWDRGSGNTIYF
TRBV2	CASTFIGQANYGYTF
TRBV7-9	CASSPLNEQYF
TRBV6-5	CASSYDAREGKYF
TRBV6-5	CASRTTGQETQYF
TRBV25-1	CASSGGSFSYEQYF
TRBV4-1	CASSPPGAQETQYF
TRBV5-6	CASSLRGAYTGELFF
TRBV5-4	CASRNQGGGHFYGYTF
TRBV7-2	CASSLSSEQYF
TRBV27	CASSLIGSDSYEQYF
TRBV6-1	CASSAQQGLDKNIQYF
TRBV2	CASRRYSTDTQYF
TRBV7-2	CASSFDRGPYNEQFF
TRBV5-1	CASSLGQGFSRETQYF
TRBV28	CASSRQGGNFYEQYF
TRBV5-1	CASSLGAGGITGELFF
TRBV18	CASSPSSGIWEQYF
TRBV5-4	CASSNGLAGTVSTDTQYF
TRBV28	CASIHRAYGYTF
TRBV5-1	CASSSRDNTGELFF
TRBV7-9	CASSSGQEEKLFF
TRBV30	CAWSVRWGRGQETQYF
TRBV7-2	CASSLETSSYNEQFF
TRBV5-1	CASSLIPEREQFF
TRBV30	CAWSKKFRGKNTIYF
TRBV11-2	CASSSRGGSEQFF
TRBV19	CASKGRVETQYF
TRBV28	CASSSTLGGYEKLFF
TRBV10-1	CASSEGQGGLNTEAFF
TRBV5-4	CASSPVNGTPSSYEQYF
TRBV7-2	CASSLDVRAATNEKLFF
TRBV19	CASKTGTGYNEQFF
TRBV28	CASSSGTGYSYGYTF
TRBV18	CASSLQTDYSYEQYF
TRBV11-2	CASSFRGLNEKLFF
TRBV30	CAWLQVTQETQYF
TRBV9	CASSVVGDSPLHF
TRBV2	CASSEQGGDQPQHF
TRBV7-2	CASSLVAGNQPQHF
TRBV4-1	CASSHRQGDYRELFF
TRBV7-9	CASSPQDLGAFF
TRBV2	CASARTGDSYNEQFF
TRBV5-1	CASSHDSGSFTDTQYF
TRBV7-3	CASSLNESPGRGTGELFF
TRBV28	CASTIGEYRELFF